The clone carrying this TCR beta chain was observed at least ten times. The data originate from a study of Graves' ophthalmopathy and Graves' hyperthyroidism. This CDR3 is 16 amino acids long. V was pared by 1 base and J by 5 bases, with 15 bases between. Amplification targeted the TCR beta CDR3 regions, with RNA transcripts as the source material. An initial RT-PCR round employing HTBI primers preceded a second-round multiplex PCR. TCRdb passed the multiplex PCR reads through MiXCR, listing each CDR3 protein once. The sample includes approximately 330,000 distinct CDR3 sequences, roughly 15% of them seen just once.

The specimen was peripheral blood. V and J are TRBV12-3 or TRBV12-4 and TRBJ1-5; the D gene is possibly TRBD1 (6 bases). The receptor comes from an adult man with Graves' ophthalmopathy. The CDR3 loop is CASSLGGQFGDQPQHF. CDR3 DNA: TGTGCCAGCAGTTTAGGAGGACAGTTCGGGGATCAGCCCCAGCATTTT.